The rows below give T cell receptor beta chains drawn from one sample of a study of Ad26.COV2.S vaccination and SARS-CoV-2 variants. Profiling relied on immunoSEQ multiplex PCR, and the TCRdb table lists in-frame clones only, not all of them. The sample has 250,000 to 300,000 clones, about 89% seen once. Material: peripheral blood, obtained in a trial of Ad26.COV2.S vaccine versus placebo. All receptors derive from a person between 18 and 60 years old who received the Ad26.COV2.S COVID-19 vaccine or a placebo. CDR3s include the opening cysteine and the closing phenylalanine or tryptophan. D genes are given only for firm matches. Clone size is not always given. Where it is, it says once, few, many or a class for expanded clones.

cdr3_aa: CASSPGTSGNPDTQYF; cdr3_nt: TGTGCCAGCAGCCCCGGGACTAGCGGAAACCCAGATACGCAGTATTTT; j_call: TRBJ2-3; v_call: TRBV4-2; clone_size: many; d_call: TRBD2
cdr3_aa: CASSLVGGDTEAFF; cdr3_nt: TGCGCCAGCAGCTTGGTGGGGGGCGACACTGAAGCTTTCTTT; j_call: TRBJ1-1; v_call: TRBV5-1; clone_size: .; d_call: .
cdr3_aa: CASSRETYEQYF; cdr3_nt: TGCGCCAGCAGCCGAGAGACCTACGAGCAGTACTTC; j_call: TRBJ2-7; v_call: TRBV5-1; clone_size: .; d_call: .
cdr3_aa: CASSFVRSGNTIYF; cdr3_nt: TGTGCCAGCAGCTTCGTAAGGTCCGGAAACACCATATATTTT; j_call: TRBJ1-3; v_call: TRBV5-6; clone_size: .; d_call: .
cdr3_aa: CASSPGTGNNSPLHF; cdr3_nt: TGTGCCAGCTCACCAGGGACAGGGAATAATTCACCCCTCCACTTT; j_call: TRBJ1-6; v_call: TRBV18; clone_size: .; d_call: TRBD1
cdr3_aa: CASSTTVLEQYF; cdr3_nt: TGTGCCAGCAGCACTACAGTACTCGAGCAGTACTTC; j_call: TRBJ2-7; v_call: TRBV6-5; clone_size: once; d_call: .
cdr3_aa: CAISGTDSNQPQHF; cdr3_nt: TGTGCCATCAGCGGGACAGATAGCAATCAGCCCCAGCATTTT; j_call: TRBJ1-5; v_call: TRBV10-3; clone_size: .; d_call: TRBD1
cdr3_aa: CASSQEEGSRQPQHF; cdr3_nt: TGTGCCAGCAGCCAAGAAGAGGGTAGTCGTCAGCCCCAGCATTTT; j_call: TRBJ1-5; v_call: TRBV4-2; clone_size: once; d_call: .
cdr3_aa: CSVEVGSVETEAFF; cdr3_nt: TGCAGCGTTGAAGTGGGGTCTGTGGAGACTGAAGCTTTCTTT; j_call: TRBJ1-1; v_call: TRBV29-1; clone_size: .; d_call: .
cdr3_aa: CASSESNWDEQFF; cdr3_nt: TGCGCCAGCAGTGAGTCGAACTGGGATGAGCAGTTCTTC; j_call: TRBJ2-1; v_call: TRBV10-2; clone_size: .; d_call: .
cdr3_aa: CASSAVKATNEKLFF; cdr3_nt: TGTGCCAGCAGCGCCGTGAAAGCAACTAATGAAAAACTGTTTTTT; j_call: TRBJ1-4; v_call: TRBV5-8; clone_size: .; d_call: .
cdr3_aa: CASSGGRVSYEQYF; cdr3_nt: TGCGCCAGCAGCGGGGGACGGGTCTCCTACGAGCAGTACTTC; j_call: TRBJ2-7; v_call: TRBV5-1; clone_size: .; d_call: .
cdr3_aa: CARVPTVYGYTF; cdr3_nt: TGTGCCAGAGTCCCGACGGTCTATGGCTACACCTTC; j_call: TRBJ1-2; v_call: TRBV19; clone_size: .; d_call: .
cdr3_aa: CASSLGQGGYNEQFF; cdr3_nt: TGTGCCAGCAGTCTGGGACAGGGGGGATACAATGAGCAGTTCTTC; j_call: TRBJ2-1; v_call: TRBV28; clone_size: .; d_call: TRBD1